The clone carrying this T cell receptor (beta chain) was observed a handful of times. The target antigen is unknown. The sample comes from a study of cytomegalovirus exposure and HLA in healthy donors. Study as a whole: One earlier analysis, a look at approximately 180 million T cells, found some 120 million unique TCR beta sequences. Study-wide results and caveats: Accurate HLA-A and HLA-B prediction from TCR beta sequences was reported for most subjects. Apparent HLA restriction characterized most CMV-associated TCR beta chains in a later analysis.

Donors were nominally healthy when sampled, though unrecorded immune exposures were likely. This CDR3 spans 16 amino acids. Per the germline V gene, CDR1 is SGHDT and CDR2 is YYEEEE. With 0 bases clipped from V and 4 bases from J, the junction kept 10 bases outside the gene matches. Primers for the PCR totalled 60 Vbeta and 13 Jbeta. TCRdb keeps only in-frame clones here, not all; method: immunoSEQ multiplex PCR. The sample consists of 150,000 to 200,000 clones, about 9% of them appearing once. This receptor was taken from a woman aged 25 to 45 in good health and CMV-seropositive. This chain joins TRBV5-6 and TRBJ2-7; TRBD1 agrees at 7 bases. Material: PBMCs. The CDR3 region is CASSLAPGQVLYEQYF. Here the CDR3 DNA reads TGTGCCAGCAGCTTGGCCCCTGGACAGGTCCTGTACGAGCAGTACTTC.